Detailed here is one T cell receptor beta chain. Its matching antigen is unknown. Library construction for TCR beta used iRepertoire HTBI primers and Arm-PCR of CDR3 regions. TCRdb independently ran MiXCR on the multiplex PCR reads; one entry per CDR3 protein. The table has hundreds of thousands of distinct CDR3 sequences, around 20% seen once. These data originate in a study of regulatory T cells in long-lasting Graves disease. Study-level findings and limits: Having only a small sample size may have limited accuracy. Shared public clonotypes totalled around 2,900 in persistent patients, compared with roughly 970 in new patients.

Time point denoted: persistent/refractory GD, antithyroid drugs over 5 years with positive TRAb. Preparation of the TCR library used RNA extracted from PBMCs. Patients of an endocrinology department in Xi'an, China, were included. The TCR comes from a female donor with Graves disease. The sample in question was peripheral blood mononuclear cells (PBMCs), obtained when the disease was refractory, from a patient treated with antithyroid drugs.

The DNA for the CDR3 is TGCAGTGCTAGTCACCCTACACCGGATACGCAGTATTTT. This translates into CSASHPTPDTQYF. The chain combines TRBV20-1 with TRBJ2-3; D is undetermined. CDR3 length: 13 residues. Trimming stripped 3 bases from V and 6 bases from J, with 13 bases between. Germline loops: CDR1 DFQATT, CDR2 SNEGSKA (reference sequence).